This T cell receptor (beta chain) appears in the sequencing data of a study of vaccination and CD4 T cells after COVID-19. Study overall: The post-COVID sampling time was a median roughly 100 days after diagnosis, ranging from 35 to 161.

This CDR3 is 16 amino acids long. Per germline, CDR1 MRHNA and CDR2 SNTAGT. The trim removed 2 bases at V and 6 bases at J, leaving 9 bases unmatched. Scientists ran DNA taken from cultured CD4+ T cells through the Oncomine TCR Beta short-read assay for sequencing. TCRdb reprocessed the PCR reads via MiXCR and lists one record per CDR3 protein. The table includes about 9,500 distinct CDR3 sequences, about 61% detected once. Stated treatment: roughly 10-day PBMC culture with coronavirus spike peptide pools or control peptides (ViraFEST assay). PBMCs were cultured at over 1.5 million per well with approximately 10 IU/ml IL-2 and 10 ug/ml peptide pools. Negative selection purified CD4+ T cells after 10 days of culture. In this sample, this clonotype turned up a few times. Its specificity is not known.

The V call is TRBV6-4, the J call TRBJ2-2, with 7 bases matching TRBD2. Sequences were obtained from CD4+ T cells from blood, cultured in vitro. The clonotype was recovered from a human donor who had recovered from COVID-19. The CDR3 DNA reads TGTGCCAGCAGTGACACCCCAAGCGGGGACCCCGGGGAGCTGTTTTTT. Its protein product is CASSDTPSGDPGELFF.